These T cell receptor beta chains were read from a single sample in a study of T cells in localized non-small cell lung cancer. The data were produced by immunoSEQ multiplex PCR, yet TCRdb's version contains in-frame clones alone and is incomplete. The sample records around 29,000 clones, 90% being singletons. Specimen: peripheral blood, collected before any cancer treatment. The receptors derive from a woman between 35 and 75 years old with stage I lung adenocarcinoma. Both conserved end residues are part of each CDR3. The D gene is left open where the match is weak. Clone size is stated in some rows and not others, as once, few, many or a class when expanded.

clone_size j_call v_call d_call cdr3_aa cdr3_nt
. TRBJ2-2 TRBV29-1 TRBD1 CSGRTGGDTGELFF TGCAGCGGCCGGACAGGGGGCGACACCGGGGAGCTGTTTTTT
. TRBJ1-3 TRBV6-6 TRBD1 CASAPTGIKDTIYF TGTGCCAGCGCCCCGACAGGGATTAAAGACACCATATATTTT
. TRBJ2-1 TRBV6-6 . CASSYFPSTNEQFF TGTGCCAGCAGTTACTTTCCTAGTACCAATGAGCAGTTCTTC
. TRBJ2-5 TRBV7-6 TRBD2 CASSLASGTSGRARETQYF TGTGCCAGCAGCTTAGCCTCGGGTACTAGCGGGAGGGCCAGAGAGACCCAGTACTTC
. TRBJ1-1 TRBV5-6 TRBD1 CASSSVTGSEAFF TGTGCCAGCAGCTCCGTGACAGGGTCGGAAGCTTTCTTT
. TRBJ1-1 TRBV6-1 . CASRVPGQNTEAFF TGTGCCAGCCGTGTACCGGGACAGAACACTGAAGCTTTCTTT
. TRBJ1-5 TRBV6-5 TRBD1 CASSWTGGSGQPQHF TGTGCCAGCAGTTGGACAGGGGGGTCGGGGCAGCCCCAGCATTTT
. TRBJ2-2 TRBV12-5 TRBD1 CASGPTERTDRAKTGELFF TGTGCTAGTGGTCCCACCGAACGTACCGACAGGGCAAAAACTGGGGAGCTGTTTTTT
. TRBJ1-2 TRBV2 . CASSETGHSGYTF TGTGCCAGCAGTGAAACGGGACACTCGGGCTACACCTTC
. TRBJ2-2 TRBV5-5 TRBD1 CASSDRQGNTGELFF TGTGCCAGCAGCGATAGACAGGGGAACACCGGGGAGCTGTTTTTT
. TRBJ1-5 TRBV4-3 . CASSQESNQPQHF TGCGCCAGCAGCCAAGAGAGCAATCAGCCCCAGCATTTT
. TRBJ1-2 TRBV27 TRBD1 CASSLGQGSGYTF TGTGCCAGCAGTTTAGGACAGGGAAGTGGCTACACCTTC
. TRBJ2-7 TRBV18 TRBD2 CASSTDLGLAGAGEQYF TGTGCCAGCTCAACCGACCTGGGACTAGCGGGAGCTGGCGAGCAGTACTTC
. TRBJ1-5 TRBV7-8 TRBD1 CASSLAYRGNQPQHF TGTGCCAGCAGCTTAGCATACAGGGGAAATCAGCCCCAGCATTTT
. TRBJ2-7 TRBV6-4 TRBD2 CASRVAGDCHEQYF TGTGCCAGCAGAGTAGCGGGAGACTGCCACGAGCAGTACTTC
once TRBJ1-1 TRBV5-5 . CASSLEVRVPTEAFF TGTGCCAGCAGCTTGGAGGTCAGGGTTCCGACTGAAGCTTTCTTT
once TRBJ1-2 TRBV2 . CASSEDPGLGYGYTF TGTGCCAGCAGTGAAGATCCAGGGCTAGGCTATGGCTACACCTTC